Below, one T cell receptor (beta chain) is given with its context. No antigen is known for it. The data derive from a study of shared clonotypes between healthy human individuals. Genomic DNA of every subset was divided equally among multiple immunoSEQ plates. Libraries were prepared by immunoSEQ multiplex PCR; TCRdb keeps only in-frame clonotypes and omits some of them. The sample holds roughly 650,000 clones; about 96% are singletons and the top ten take 0.095% to 0.13%. The naive CD8 subset, CD45RO-negative cells positively selected for CCR7, excluded terminally differentiated effector memory CD45RA+ cells. Findings and limits, study-wide: Memory subsets generally showed lower estimated richness than naive subsets. Clonotype sharing across a few donors was observed for 4.5% to 6.5% of naive CD4 clonotypes. The small donor group covered limited genetic and exposure diversity.

The CDR3 has 15 amino acids. V dropped 5 bases and J dropped 3; count of bases not matched to a gene: 4. In germline, CDR1 is LNHDA, CDR2 SQIVND (reference sequence). The sample consisted of naive CD8+ T cells sorted from blood. The source is a young woman in good health. The rearrangement uses TRBV19 and TRBJ2-7; 13 nucleotides align to TRBD2. The CDR3, as DNA: TGTGCCAGTAGTTGGGGGACTAGCGGGGTCTACGAGCAGTACTTC. Residues: CASSWGTSGVYEQYF.